This record covers a single TCR beta chain. Its cognate antigen is unknown. The CDR3 sequence is 11 residues long. Germline CDR1 is DFQATT and CDR2 is SNEGSKA (reference sequence). With 6 bases removed from V and 5 bases from J, the gap between germline ends came to 10 bases. TCRdb keeps only in-frame clones here, not all; method: immunoSEQ multiplex PCR. There are tens of thousands of clones in the sample; about 80% occur only once, and about 19% lies in the top ten. This sample is drawn from a study of a mutant IDH1 vaccine in newly diagnosed glioma. Time point here: week 47, end of study. Every vaccine dose comprised 300 ug of mutant IDH1 20-mer peptide plus topical imiquimod.

Sequencing used PBMCs, obtained from a glioma patient whose treatment included an IDH1 peptide vaccine. The chain has TRBV20-1 and TRBJ2-5, with no clear D. This receptor was taken from a man younger than 35 with glioma. Some clones in this sample may be carry-over from other donors' samples. The CDR3 sequence is CSAHRRETQYF. DNA of the CDR3: TGCAGTGCCCACCGGCGTGAGACCCAGTACTTC.